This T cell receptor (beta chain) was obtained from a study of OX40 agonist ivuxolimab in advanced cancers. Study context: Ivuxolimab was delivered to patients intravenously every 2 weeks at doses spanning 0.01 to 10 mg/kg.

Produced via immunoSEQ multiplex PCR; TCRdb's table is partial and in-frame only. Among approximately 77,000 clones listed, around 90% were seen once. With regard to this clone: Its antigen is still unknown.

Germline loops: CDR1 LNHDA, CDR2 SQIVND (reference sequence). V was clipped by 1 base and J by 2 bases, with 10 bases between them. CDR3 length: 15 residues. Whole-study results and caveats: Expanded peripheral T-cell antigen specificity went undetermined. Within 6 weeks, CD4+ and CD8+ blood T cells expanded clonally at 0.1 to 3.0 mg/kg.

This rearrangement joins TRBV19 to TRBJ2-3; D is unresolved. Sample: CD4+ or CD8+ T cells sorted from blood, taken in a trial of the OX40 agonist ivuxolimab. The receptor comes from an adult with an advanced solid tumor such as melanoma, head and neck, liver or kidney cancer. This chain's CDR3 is CASSIVLDSTDTQYF. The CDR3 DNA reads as TGTGCCAGTAGTATAGTTTTAGACTCCACAGATACGCAGTATTTT. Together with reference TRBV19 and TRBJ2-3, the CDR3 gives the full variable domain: DGGITQSPKYLFRKEGQNVTLSCEQNLNHDAMYWYRQDPGQGLRLIYYSQIVNDFQKGDIAEGYSVSREKKESFPLTVTSAQKNPTAFYLCASSIVLDSTDTQYFGPGTRLTVL.